The 3 T cell receptor beta chains below come from one sample, sequenced in a study of shared T cell receptors in the human thymus (dated by TCRdb to the early 2020s). Library preparation was by the immunoSEQ multiplex PCR assay. The clones in this table, taken by TCRdb from immuneACCESS, are in-frame only. Not every clone is retained; where verified, under half of the shortfall comes from an unresolved V gene, and the cause of the rest is unknown. The table for this sample lists 550,000 to 800,000 clones; around 85% of them were counted only once. The ten largest clones capture about 0.011% of the sample. This same sample was also taken into another study, of human thymus T cells.

The sample taken for sequencing was thymocytes. The receptor source for this set is a girl in the first two years of life with a congenital heart defect. Donor details come from another sample of the same person, matched by shared clones.

The chain is built from TRBV6-6 and TRBJ1-2; 10 bases align to TRBD1. The germline V gene encodes CDR1 MNHNY and CDR2 SVGAGI (reference sequence). J gave up 7 bases and V 6 bases, and 14 bases lay outside the gene matches. This CDR3 is 16 amino acids long. CDR3 bases: TGTGCCAGCAGGATGACAGGGGGCGCCTTCCAAGGTGGCTACACCTTC. It specifies CASRMTGGAFQGGYTF.

The chain uses TRBV4-2 and TRBJ1-5; no firm D call. The V and J ends lost 1 base and 1 base respectively, with 11 bases between them. This CDR3 region has 16 residues. Germline CDR1 reads LGHNA; CDR2 reads YNFKEQ. The CDR3: CASSQGELASNQPQHF. CDR3 coding DNA: TGTGCCAGCAGCCAAGGGGAACTAGCCAGCAATCAGCCCCAGCATTTT.

V gene TRBV27 combines with J gene TRBJ2-7; D ambiguous. Trimming pared 2 bases from V and 0 bases from J, leaving 8 bases between. CDR1 and CDR2 (germline): MNHEY, SMNVEV (reference sequence). The CDR3 extends over 14 amino acids. CDR3 DNA: TGTGCCAGCAGTTTAGTACAGCACTCCTACGAGCAGTACTTC. Translated, it gives CASSLVQHSYEQYF.